The T cell receptor beta chain under discussion was sequenced for a study of blood T cell repertoires in COVID-19. This clone was counted a single time. Measured with immunoSEQ multiplex PCR; TCRdb has only the in-frame clones, and not every one. The sample consists of roughly 70,000 clones, around four fifths of them appearing once. The CDR3 totals 16 residues. Germline loops: CDR1 SEHNR, CDR2 FQNEAQ (reference sequence). The V segment lost 5 bases and the J segment 4 bases; nucleotides outside the gene matches: 5. This TCR was sampled from a human donor in a cohort sampled during active COVID-19. The gene calls are TRBV7-9 and TRBJ2-3; the match to TRBD2 covers 14 bases. Sequencing was carried out using peripheral blood. CDR3: CASSVTSGRAADTQYF. The CDR3 DNA is TGTGCCAGCAGCGTGACTAGCGGGAGGGCCGCAGATACGCAGTATTTT.